The rows below give T cell receptor beta chains drawn from one sample of a study of OX40 agonist ivuxolimab in advanced cancers. The table came from immunoSEQ multiplex PCR; TCRdb's copy has only in-frame clones and leaves some out. The table lists tens of thousands of clones, around 81% of them singletons. The source material was CD4+ or CD8+ T cells sorted from blood, sampled in a trial of the OX40 agonist ivuxolimab. These receptors originate from an adult with an advanced solid tumor such as melanoma, head and neck, liver or kidney cancer. Both conserved end residues are part of each CDR3. The order of the fields is J gene, clone size, D gene, V gene, CDR3 DNA, CDR3 protein. A D gene is named only where the DNA matches it firmly. The listing skips clone size in some rows; elsewhere it reads once, few, many or a size class.

TRBJ1-2,few,.,TRBV19,TGTGCCAGTAGCCCCGGGACATCTAGCTATGGCTACACCTTC,CASSPGTSSYGYTF
TRBJ2-2,.,.,TRBV4-2,TGTGCCAGCAGCCAAGATTCGGCCCTAGAGATGAGAACCGGGGAGCTGTTTTTT,CASSQDSALEMRTGELFF
TRBJ1-2,.,.,TRBV5-4,TGTGCCAGCAGCTTGGCCGTGGAGGTATCCTATGGCTACACCTTC,CASSLAVEVSYGYTF
TRBJ2-5,once,TRBD2,TRBV7-2,TGTGCCAGCAGCTTAGCCCCCCTGTCTAGCGGGGGAGAGACCCAGTACTTC,CASSLAPLSSGGETQYF
TRBJ2-7,once,TRBD2,TRBV2,TGTGCCAGCAGTGTCGCTTCAGCGGGAGTCTACGAGCAGTACTTC,CASSVASAGVYEQYF
TRBJ2-3,.,.,TRBV27,TGTGCCAGCAGTTATTACGGGATTAGCGACGGTACGCAGTATTTT,CASSYYGISDGTQYF
TRBJ2-1,.,TRBD2,TRBV5-1,TGCGCCAGCAACGCCCTCGGGGGGGGGTCCTACAATGAGCAGTTCTTC,CASNALGGGSYNEQFF
TRBJ2-2,.,.,TRBV2,TGTGCCAGCAGTAGTACCGGGCCTTACACCGGGGAGCTGTTTTTT,CASSSTGPYTGELFF
TRBJ2-5,.,.,TRBV4-1,TGCGCCAGCAGCCACACTCGGACAGATCAAGAGACCCAGTACTTC,CASSHTRTDQETQYF
TRBJ1-2,few,.,TRBV18,TGTGCCAGCTCACCCGGGACGGGAGCTAACTATGGCTACACCTTC,CASSPGTGANYGYTF
TRBJ1-1,.,TRBD1,TRBV7-2,TGTGCCAGCAGCCCCGGGACAGCCAACACTGAAGCTTTCTTT,CASSPGTANTEAFF
TRBJ2-4,.,TRBD2,TRBV27,TGTGCCAGCAGTTATGGACTAGTAGCGACAATCGGAGCCAAAAACATTCAGTACTTC,CASSYGLVATIGAKNIQYF
TRBJ2-3,.,.,TRBV12-2,TGTGCAAGTCGCCCGGAACTAGCGCAGGTCACAGATACGCAGTATTTT,CASRPELAQVTDTQYF
TRBJ2-1,.,.,TRBV28,TGTGCCAGCAGTTTATTTCCAGGTTATGAGCAGTTCTTC,CASSLFPGYEQFF
TRBJ2-5,.,.,TRBV9,TGTGCCAGCAGCGTACAGCAGCGCGGCCAAGAGACCCAGTACTTC,CASSVQQRGQETQYF
TRBJ1-6,.,TRBD1,TRBV28,TGTGCCAGCAGTTTCGACAGGGAAGTTGGGGGGGACTTCTATAATTCACCCCTCCACTTT,CASSFDREVGGDFYNSPLHF
TRBJ2-5,.,TRBD2,TRBV7-2,TGTGCCAGCACATTAAGCCGGGGGGGGGCAAAGACCCAGTACTTC,CASTLSRGGAKTQYF
TRBJ1-1,medium-sized,TRBD1,TRBV28,TGTGCCAGCAGTTTAGTATCAGGGGGCCACACTGAAGCTTTCTTT,CASSLVSGGHTEAFF
TRBJ1-3,.,.,TRBV4-2,TGTGCCAGCAGCCCCGATGGGTCTGGAAACACCATATATTTT,CASSPDGSGNTIYF
TRBJ2-1,.,TRBD1,TRBV6-5,TGTGCCAGCACTCTTCGGACAGGGGTCAATGAGCAGTTCTTC,CASTLRTGVNEQFF
TRBJ2-4,.,.,TRBV29-1,TGCAGCGTTGGGGACGCAGGGCCAAACATTCAGTACTTC,CSVGDAGPNIQYF
TRBJ1-5,.,.,TRBV30,TGTGCCTGGAGTAGGGGGACTGCCAATCAGCCCCAGCATTTT,CAWSRGTANQPQHF
TRBJ2-5,.,.,TRBV6-5,TGTGCCAGCAGTTACGGGTCGGTCAACCAAGAGACCCAGTACTTC,CASSYGSVNQETQYF
TRBJ2-7,.,.,TRBV9,TGTGCCAGCGGAAGGAGCTCCTACGAGCAGTACTTC,CASGRSSYEQYF
TRBJ2-3,.,.,TRBV2,TGTGCCAGCACCCGCACGGGGGGCGCCAGTCGGGATACGCAGTATTTT,CASTRTGGASRDTQYF
TRBJ1-1,.,.,TRBV18,TGTGCCAGCTCTCTGTACGGGACTGAAGCTTTCTTT,CASSLYGTEAFF
TRBJ1-2,.,.,TRBV6-5,TGTGCCAGCGGTGGGGAGGGCGATGGCTACACCTTC,CASGGEGDGYTF
TRBJ1-1,.,.,TRBV28,TGTGCCAGCAGTTCAGGTGAAGCTTTCTTT,CASSSGEAFF
TRBJ2-2,once,.,TRBV4-2,TGTGCCAGCAGCTTGAACTGGGGCACCGGGGAGCTGTTTTTT,CASSLNWGTGELFF
TRBJ2-2,.,.,TRBV5-1,TGCGCCAGCAGCTCGGACAACACCGGGGAGCTGTTTTTT,CASSSDNTGELFF
TRBJ2-7,.,TRBD2,TRBV18,TGTGCCAGCTCACCATCCGGGACTAGCAGCTACGAGCAGTACTTC,CASSPSGTSSYEQYF
TRBJ1-6,.,TRBD1,TRBV7-9,TGTGCCAGCAGCTTAAAGGGGGCGGCCTCCTATAATTCACCCCTCCACTTT,CASSLKGAASYNSPLHF
TRBJ2-3,.,TRBD2,TRBV5-8,TGTGCCAGCAGCCAAGGGACTAGCGGGGACCGGGTCGCAGATACGCAGTATTTT,CASSQGTSGDRVADTQYF
TRBJ2-7,.,.,TRBV7-6,TGTGCCAGCAGCTTAGGGCCCGGGGGAACTAAGCAGTACTTC,CASSLGPGGTKQYF
TRBJ2-7,.,.,TRBV7-8,TGTGCCAGCAGCTTAGTAGGGAGCTCCTACGAGCAGTACTTC,CASSLVGSSYEQYF
TRBJ2-1,.,.,TRBV9,TGTGCCAGCAGCGTCGATGACCCCACCTACAATGAGCAGTTCTTC,CASSVDDPTYNEQFF
TRBJ2-7,.,.,TRBV27,TGTGCCAGCAGTTCACCACCGGGACTTAAGTACTACGAGCAGTACTTC,CASSSPPGLKYYEQYF
TRBJ1-2,.,.,TRBV7-9,TGTGCCAGCAGCGTACAGGGACGTGGCTACACCTTC,CASSVQGRGYTF
TRBJ1-5,few,.,TRBV18,TGTGCCAGCTCACCATTCCTGAGGGACGCCAATCAGCCCCAGCATTTT,CASSPFLRDANQPQHF
TRBJ2-7,.,TRBD2,TRBV6-1,TGTGCCAGCAGTGAATTGGGGGGGACTAGCGGGACCGAGCAGTACTTC,CASSELGGTSGTEQYF
TRBJ1-5,.,.,TRBV30,TGTGCCTGGAGTGTACTCGGGGGGGCTCGAGGTCAGCCCCAGCATTTT,CAWSVLGGARGQPQHF
TRBJ1-5,.,.,TRBV2,TGTGCCAGCAGTGCAGGGCTGTATCAGCCCCAGCATTTT,CASSAGLYQPQHF
TRBJ1-3,.,TRBD1,TRBV7-9,TGTGCCAGCAGGGGAGTAGACAGGGGGCAAGGAAACACCATATATTTT,CASRGVDRGQGNTIYF
TRBJ1-2,.,TRBD1,TRBV23-1,TGCGCCAGCCCCTGGACAGGGGCCGATACCCCTAACTATGGCTACACCTTC,CASPWTGADTPNYGYTF